The 14 T cell receptor beta chains below were found in one sample sequenced in a study of cytomegalovirus exposure and HLA in healthy donors. PCR amplification relied on 60 Vbeta primers (plus 13 Jbeta primers). Here immunoSEQ multiplex PCR was the method, and the copy in TCRdb shows in-frame clones only, minus some. The data show about 43,000 clones, with around 53% seen just once and approximately 5.6% held by the top ten. Specimen: PBMCs. The receptors were gathered from a man aged 55 to 69 in good health and CMV-seronegative.

In this sample, this clone turned up a few times. The chain recombines TRBV29-1 with TRBJ1-2, with D unclear. CDR1 and CDR2 from the germline V gene are SQVTM and ANQGSEA. Trimming shortened V by 4 bases and J by 5 bases, and 8 bases separated the two germline ends. The CDR3 is 11 residues long. The CDR3 here is CSVAAAYGYTF. Here the CDR3 DNA reads TGCAGCGTTGCGGCAGCGTATGGCTACACCTTC.

The chain links TRBV6-1 to TRBJ1-2; a weak D match, TRBD1 (5 bases). The CDR3 extends over 15 amino acids. Per the germline V gene, CDR1 is MNHNS and CDR2 is SASEGT. The germline V and J ends were trimmed by 7 bases and 1 base, with 16 bases remaining between them. CDR3 nucleotides: TGTGCCAGCACTGAGGGAAGGGGAGGTAACTATGGCTACACCTTC. Translated: CASTEGRGGNYGYTF.

There are a few counts of this clone. This chain connects TRBV28 to TRBJ1-1; TRBD1 aligns across 7 bases. This CDR3 contains 16 residues. Germline V gene sequence: CDR1 MDHEN, CDR2 SYDVKM. The V gene end was trimmed by 2 bases and the J gene end by 5 bases; junction bases not matched to a gene: 11. This CDR3 is CASSLGAQGGRTEAFF. The DNA of the CDR3 is TGTGCCAGCAGTTTAGGGGCCCAGGGGGGAAGAACTGAAGCTTTCTTT.

The rearrangement uses TRBV13 and TRBJ2-5, with D perhaps matching TRBD2 (7 bases). The CDR3 is 13 amino acids. Per the germline V gene, CDR1 is PRHDT and CDR2 is FYEKMQ (reference sequence). V was clipped by 4 bases and J by 5 bases, with 11 bases between them. The CDR3 nucleotides read TGTGCCAGCAGCTCCAGGGGAGGGGAGACCCAGTACTTC. Its translation is CASSSRGGETQYF.

This clone appeared a few times. The J gene is TRBJ1-4, the V gene TRBV13, with TRBD1 as a possible D gene (5 bases). V dropped 6 bases and J dropped 11 bases, with 19 bases sitting between them. This CDR3 is built from 14 residues. Germline CDR1 and CDR2: PRHDT and FYEKMQ (reference sequence). CDR3 sequence (DNA): TGTGCCAGCAGAAAAATAGGCGCAGGGTATAAACTGTTTTTT. It translates to CASRKIGAGYKLFF.

The CDR3 DNA sequence: TGTGCCAGCAGTCAGTTACAAGAGACCCAGTACTTC. Amino acids: CASSQLQETQYF. The chain couples TRBV2 to TRBJ2-5, with D hard to call. Germline V gives CDR1 SNHLY, CDR2 FYNNEI. Trimming stripped 5 bases from V and 2 bases from J, with 6 bases between. The CDR3 sequence is 12 residues long. The full variable domain, its missing parts supplied by reference TRBV2 and TRBJ2-5, is EPEVTQTPSHQVTQMGQEVILRCVPISNHLYFYWYRQILGQKVEFLVSFYNNEISEKSEIFDDQFSVERPDGSNFTLKIRSTKLEDSAMYFCASSQLQETQYFGPGTRLLVL.

This clone came up many times. The chain couples TRBV19 to TRBJ2-7; D is possibly TRBD2 (6 bases). The CDR3 is made up of 14 amino acids. Trimming shortened V by 5 bases and J by 2 bases, and 13 bases separated the two germline ends. Germline values: CDR1 LNHDA, CDR2 SQIVND (reference sequence). The CDR3 DNA follows: TGTGCCAGTAGTCCGCGGGACGGAACCTACGAGCAGTACTTC. Residues: CASSPRDGTYEQYF.

V and J are TRBV2 and TRBJ1-5; D gene ambiguous. CDR1 SNHLY and CDR2 FYNNEI come from the germline V gene. This CDR3 is built from 14 residues. Trimming shortened V by 6 bases and J by 3 bases, and 12 bases separated the two germline ends. This CDR3 reads CASSTAITNQPQHF. The DNA of the CDR3 is TGTGCCAGCAGCACAGCTATTACCAATCAGCCCCAGCATTTT.

The chain carries TRBV28 and TRBJ1-2; TRBD1 might be the D (5 bases). CDR1 and CDR2 from the germline V gene are MDHEN and SYDVKM. Trimming took 3 bases from V and 8 from J, leaving 16 bases between them. This CDR3 is 14 amino acids long. Here the CDR3 reads CASSFLGLPTGYTF. In nucleotides, the CDR3 is TGTGCCAGCAGTTTCTTGGGACTCCCAACAGGCTACACCTTC.

The chain is built from TRBV28 and TRBJ1-5, with D hard to call. This CDR3 has 14 residues. Trimming stripped 4 bases from V and 6 bases from J, with 13 bases between. From germline, CDR1 is MDHEN and CDR2 SYDVKM. CDR3 amino acids: CASSSGGDRQPQHF. The CDR3 nucleotides read TGTGCCAGCAGTTCAGGAGGAGATCGTCAGCCCCAGCATTTT.

This clone was observed a single time. The CDR3 is CASFGWGRNTEAFF. In DNA, the CDR3 is TGTGCCAGCTTTGGGTGGGGGCGGAACACTGAAGCTTTCTTT. J is TRBJ1-1 and V is TRBV19, with D perhaps matching TRBD1 (6 bases). Looked up from germline, CDR1 is LNHDA and CDR2 is SQIVND (reference sequence). V gave up 9 bases and J gave up 1 base, with 15 bases separating them. The length of the CDR3 is 14 residues.

V usage is TRBV6-1 and J usage is TRBJ2-3; the D is unclear. CDR3 length equals 13 residues. Germline V gives CDR1 MNHNS, CDR2 SASEGT. V gave up 4 bases and J gave up 4 bases, with 9 bases separating them. For the CDR3, the DNA is TGTGCCAGCAGTGCGGGTGGATCAGATACGCAGTATTTT. This encodes CASSAGGSDTQYF.

The genes are TRBV29-1 and TRBJ2-7; possible D gene TRBD2, 6 bases. Germline V lookup: CDR1 SQVTM, CDR2 ANQGSEA. CDR3 length equals 13 residues. The V end was cut by 6 bases, the J end by 5 bases, with 17 bases between. The CDR3 protein is CSVLWGRGNEQYF. As DNA, the CDR3 is TGCAGCGTCCTGTGGGGTCGGGGGAACGAGCAGTACTTC.

V is TRBV2 and J is TRBJ2-7, with 11 bases that match TRBD1. The CDR3 is 14 residues long. Unmatched junction bases numbered 8, after V lost 7 bases and J lost 6 bases. The germline CDR1 and CDR2 sequences are SNHLY and FYNNEI. Here the CDR3 DNA reads TGTGCCAGCACTACCGGGACAGGGGGGTTCGAGCAGTACTTC. Amino acids: CASTTGTGGFEQYF.